The 27 T cell receptor beta chains given below trace back to one sample, sequenced in a study of T cells in Graves' hyperthyroidism and ophthalmopathy. It was RNA transcripts that yielded the amplified TCR beta CDR3 regions. HTBI primers drove first-round RT-PCR of the TCR CDR3. TCRdb re-called the multiplex PCR reads through MiXCR, storing one row per CDR3 protein. The data hold a few hundred thousand distinct CDR3 sequences, with around 18% observed a single time. Sequencing was carried out using blood. The receptors come from a man aged 18 to 30 with Graves' ophthalmopathy.

This clonotype was recorded many times. This chain joins TRBV12-3 or TRBV12-4 and TRBJ1-2, with D unresolved. V was clipped by 6 bases and J by 3 bases, with 14 bases between them. The CDR3 runs 14 residues. CDR3 protein: CASSRGRSDYGYTF. The CDR3 nucleotides are TGTGCCAGCAGCCGAGGACGTTCAGACTATGGCTACACCTTC.

The chain couples TRBV20-1 to TRBJ2-1, with 10 bases matching TRBD2. The V gene end was trimmed by 6 bases and the J gene end by 5 bases; junction bases not matched to a gene: 7. The CDR3 has 14 amino acids. CDR1 DFQATT and CDR2 SNEGSKA come from the germline V gene (reference sequence). CDR3 protein: CSAIAGGPNNEQFF. Here the CDR3 DNA reads TGCAGTGCCATAGCGGGGGGACCGAACAATGAGCAGTTCTTC.

This clonotype was seen repeatedly, ten times or more. The chain couples TRBV6-1 to TRBJ2-7, with D possibly being TRBD1 (6 bases). V lost 10 bases to trimming and J lost 3 bases, with 13 bases between them. The CDR3 consists of 12 residues. Per germline, CDR1 MNHNS and CDR2 SASEGT. The CDR3, as DNA: TGTGCCACCGAACAGGGATTCTACGAGCAGTACTTC. Amino acids: CATEQGFYEQYF.

The chain has TRBV20-1 and TRBJ2-2; 7 bases align to TRBD1. Germline trimming cut 8 bases from V and 3 bases from J; bases unmatched to any gene: 6. The CDR3 has 13 amino acids. From germline, CDR1 is DFQATT and CDR2 SNEGSKA (reference sequence). CDR3 residues: CSTGQADTGELFF. The CDR3, as DNA: TGCAGTACCGGACAGGCAGACACCGGGGAGCTGTTTTTT.

Of note for this clonotype: A much bigger clone sits one base away, suggesting this may be a read error. The CDR3 here is CASSRSGTTEAFF. DNA for the CDR3: TGCGCCAGCAGTCGGTCAGGGACCACTGAAGCTTTCTTT. The gene calls are TRBV10-1 and TRBJ1-1; weak D call: TRBD1 (5 bases). Germline CDR1 is WNHNN and CDR2 is SYGVQD (reference sequence). The V gene lost 5 bases and the J gene lost 4 bases, with 11 bases spanning the gap. The CDR3 spans 13 residues.

This CDR3 is CSARDPRGETQYF. The CDR3 region has the DNA TGCAGTGCTAGAGATCCCAGGGGGGAGACCCAGTACTTC. The chain recombines TRBV20-1 with TRBJ2-5; 7 bases match TRBD1. The ends lost 0 bases at V and 5 bases at J; junction bases unmatched: 3. This CDR3 is built from 13 residues. Germline loops: CDR1 DFQATT, CDR2 SNEGSKA (reference sequence).

The rearrangement uses TRBV7-6 and TRBJ2-5; D not certain. Germline CDR1 reads SGHVS; CDR2 reads FNYEAQ. This CDR3 spans 12 amino acids. Trimming stripped 3 bases from V and 3 bases from J, with 5 bases between. CDR3 protein: CASSFNKETQYF. CDR3 in DNA: TGTGCCAGCAGCTTTAACAAAGAGACCCAGTACTTC.

Notes on this clonotype: It may be a read error: a sequence one base away is much more abundant. V and J are TRBV20-1 and TRBJ2-1, with TRBD2 matching over 7 bases. Germline V lookup: CDR1 DFQATT, CDR2 SNEGSKA (reference sequence). The length of the CDR3 is 14 residues. DNA of the CDR3: TGCAATGCTCCCCCGGGTGGGGGGGGAAATGAGCAGTTCTTC. This codes for CNAPPGGGGNEQFF.

This clonotype was seen many times. This rearrangement joins TRBV9 to TRBJ1-2; 7 bases agree with TRBD1. After removal of 0 bases from V and 2 bases from J, the junction contained 1 base not matched to a gene. This CDR3 comprises 14 residues. Germline CDR1 is SGDLS and CDR2 is YYNGEE. CDR3 protein: CASSVGDRNYGYTF. The CDR3 nucleotides are TGTGCCAGCAGCGTAGGGGACAGAAACTATGGCTACACCTTC.

This clonotype showed up many times. The J gene is TRBJ1-6, the V gene TRBV12-3 or TRBV12-4, with D maybe TRBD1 (6 bases). Trimming stripped 6 bases from V and 6 bases from J, with 18 bases between. CDR3 length equals 16 residues. CDR3 nucleotides: TGTGCCAGCAGGGAAACAGCGGGGGGCTTTAATTCACCCCTCCACTTT. It translates to CASRETAGGFNSPLHF.

This clonotype has ten or more counts. The chain links TRBV6-1 to TRBJ2-2; TRBD1 aligns across 12 bases. V shed 5 bases and J 6 bases; nucleotides not matched to a gene: 4. CDR3 size: 15 residues. CDR1 is MNHNS and CDR2 is SASEGT in the germline V gene. The CDR3 DNA is TGTGCCAGCAGTTGGGGACAGGGGGCCCCCGGGGAGCTGTTTTTT. Translating it yields CASSWGQGAPGELFF.

In this sample, this clonotype turned up a few times. The chain joins TRBV11-2 to TRBJ1-2; 10 bases match TRBD1. The V gene's germline CDR1 is SGHAT and CDR2 FQNNGV. The CDR3 is made up of 18 amino acids. Unmatched junction bases numbered 20, after V lost 6 bases and J lost 7 bases. The CDR3 bases are TGTGCCAGCAGGGCCTCCGGGACAGGGGCATCAAGGGTGTCTGGCTACACCTTC. Its protein is CASRASGTGASRVSGYTF.

This clonotype has a count of ten or more. This chain connects TRBV5-1 to TRBJ1-1; D remains unclear. Trimming took off 6 bases at V and 5 bases at J, with 14 bases between the two ends. The germline V gene has CDR1 SGHRS and CDR2 YFSETQ. CDR3 size: 13 residues. CDR3 bases: TGCGCCAGCACCTCGACGGGAGAAACTGAAGCTTTCTTT. Translated, it gives CASTSTGETEAFF.

This clonotype was found a few times. The CDR3 loop reads CASSLLTSGADEQYF. The CDR3 DNA reads TGTGCCAGCAGCTTGTTGACTAGCGGGGCCGACGAGCAGTACTTC. The chain couples TRBV5-4 to TRBJ2-7, with TRBD2 identical over 11 bases. The CDR3 is 15 residues long. Unmatched junction bases numbered 5, after V lost 1 base and J lost 5 bases. Germline CDR1 and CDR2: SGHNT and YYREEE (reference sequence).

Many counts were recorded for this clonotype. The V gene is TRBV14, the J gene TRBJ2-5; D gene ambiguous. Trimming cost V 1 base and J 5 bases, with 8 bases left between them. Germline assignment: CDR1 SGHDN and CDR2 FVKESK. This CDR3 spans 13 amino acids. CDR3 bases: TGTGCCAGCAGCCAAGTTGGGCAGGAGACCCAGTACTTC. This translates into CASSQVGQETQYF.

This clonotype was recorded once. The chain recombines TRBV11-3 with TRBJ2-1, with 10 bases lining up with TRBD2. Germline V lookup: CDR1 SGHNT, CDR2 YENEEA. CDR3 length: 17 residues. J was trimmed by 3 bases and V by 7 bases; bases with no gene match: 12. CDR3 coding DNA: TGTGCCAGCACCCCGTCCGAGACTAGCGGGTGCTACAATGAGCAGTTCTTC. It encodes CASTPSETSGCYNEQFF.

This clonotype was observed at least ten times. The chain carries TRBV12-3 or TRBV12-4 and TRBJ1-1; 8 bases fit TRBD1. The trim removed 1 base at V and 11 bases at J, leaving 6 bases unmatched. The CDR3 runs 13 residues. This CDR3 is CASSLDSDRAAFF. CDR3 DNA: TGTGCCAGCAGTTTAGACTCGGACAGGGCGGCTTTCTTT.

This clonotype was recorded a few times. The J gene is TRBJ2-7, the V gene TRBV13; perhaps D is TRBD1 or TRBD2 (5 bases each). CDR1 is PRHDT and CDR2 is FYEKMQ in the germline V gene (reference sequence). This CDR3 contains 14 residues. V was clipped by 3 bases and J by 7 bases, with 16 bases between them. Here the CDR3 DNA reads TGTGCCAGCAGCTTGAGCCGGGGCCCCAGAGAGCAGTACTTC. It is translated as CASSLSRGPREQYF.

There are many counts of this clonotype. The chain carries TRBV7-3 and TRBJ2-3; 8 nucleotides agree with TRBD1. V gave up 4 bases and J gave up 6 bases; unmatched junction bases: 6. The CDR3 runs 14 residues. The germline V gene has CDR1 SGHTA and CDR2 FQGTGA. The CDR3 sequence: CASSSGGLEDTQYF. The DNA for the CDR3 is TGTGCCAGCAGCTCAGGGGGCTTGGAGGATACGCAGTATTTT.

A few counts support this clonotype. The J gene is TRBJ2-7, the V gene TRBV4-1; 7 nucleotides agree with TRBD1. The CDR3 is made up of 13 amino acids. Germline trimming cut 5 bases from V and 3 bases from J; bases unmatched to any gene: 4. Per germline, CDR1 MGHRA and CDR2 YSYEKL. This chain's CDR3 is CASSAGTDYEQYF. CDR3 nucleotide sequence: TGCGCCAGCAGCGCCGGGACAGACTACGAGCAGTACTTC.

The table lists this clonotype with many counts. The chain employs TRBV5-1 and TRBJ1-2; the D gene is possibly TRBD1 (5 bases). The CDR3 sequence is 15 residues long. Trimming pared 1 base from V and 0 bases from J, leaving 10 bases between. Germline values: CDR1 SGHRS, CDR2 YFSETQ. CDR3 sequence: CASSLSGTANYGYTF. The CDR3 nucleotides read TGCGCCAGCAGCTTGAGTGGGACGGCTAACTATGGCTACACCTTC.

At least ten counts were recorded for this clonotype. V gene TRBV12-3 or TRBV12-4 combines with J gene TRBJ2-3, with 9 bases fitting TRBD2. The CDR3 is 18 amino acids. Losses at the gene ends were 2 bases for V and 0 bases for J; bases not matched to a gene: 9. The DNA for the CDR3 is TGTGCCAGCAGTTTAAGTAGCGGGGGTCCTACTAGCACAGATACGCAGTATTTT. Translating gives CASSLSSGGPTSTDTQYF.

The chain employs TRBV5-1 and TRBJ2-5; TRBD1 matches 9 bases. The germline gives CDR1 SGHRS, CDR2 YFSETQ. This CDR3 is 13 amino acids long. V shed 8 bases, J shed 6 bases, and the junction held 8 bases outside the gene matches. CDR3 coding DNA: TGCGCCAGTTCTTTGGGACAGGGACAGACCCAGTACTTC. Translating gives CASSLGQGQTQYF.

This clonotype was seen repeatedly, ten times or more. This chain joins TRBV2 and TRBJ1-1; the D is unclear. The germline gives CDR1 SNHLY, CDR2 FYNNEI. The CDR3 totals 11 residues. The V and J ends lost 9 bases and 3 bases respectively, with 8 bases between them. CDR3 amino acids: CASRRDTEAFF. The CDR3 DNA follows: TGTGCCAGTCGGCGGGACACTGAAGCTTTCTTT.

This clonotype showed up many times. This sequence joins TRBV20-1 and TRBJ1-1; D unresolved. The V gene's germline CDR1 is DFQATT and CDR2 SNEGSKA (reference sequence). CDR3 size: 11 residues. Between the trimmed V and J ends, which lost 6 bases and 4 bases, there was a span of 9 bases. The DNA of the CDR3 is TGCAGTGCCGATGTCACCACTGAAGCTTTCTTT. Translated, it gives CSADVTTEAFF.

This clonotype was counted only a few times. The chain joins TRBV3-1 to TRBJ2-2, with D tentatively TRBD1 (6 bases). Trimming stripped 11 bases from V and 6 bases from J, with 22 bases between. Per germline, CDR1 LGHDT and CDR2 YNNKEL (reference sequence). CDR3 size: 15 residues. This CDR3 is CACRKGEFGSGELFF. For the CDR3, the DNA is TGTGCCTGCCGAAAGGGGGAGTTTGGTTCCGGGGAGCTGTTTTTT.

Of note for this clonotype: A single base separates this from a much larger clone, so it may be a read error. The chain carries TRBV12-3 or TRBV12-4 and TRBJ2-5; tentatively, D is TRBD1 or TRBD2 (5 bases each). The CDR3 is 13 residues long. The CDR3 here is CASSPREQETQCF. CDR3 bases: TGTGCCAGCAGCCCCAGGGAGCAAGAGACCCAGTGCTTC.